This TCR beta chain was profiled in a study of blood T cell repertoires in COVID-19. Germline CDR1 LNHDA, CDR2 SQIVND (reference sequence). The CDR3 spans 14 residues. Trimming at V came to 7 bases and at J to 0 bases, leaving 3 bases not matched to a gene. Profiled with immunoSEQ multiplex PCR; TCRdb holds only in-frame clones, not every one. The sample consists of about 330,000 clones, roughly 90% of them appearing once. The rearrangement joins TRBV19 to TRBJ1-3; 7 nucleotides match TRBD1. The sequence derives from a woman aged 45-59 years with active or convalescent COVID-19. The sample taken for sequencing was peripheral blood. DNA for the CDR3: TGTGCCAGTACGGGACAGTACTCTGGAAACACCATATATTTT. Its protein is CASTGQYSGNTIYF.